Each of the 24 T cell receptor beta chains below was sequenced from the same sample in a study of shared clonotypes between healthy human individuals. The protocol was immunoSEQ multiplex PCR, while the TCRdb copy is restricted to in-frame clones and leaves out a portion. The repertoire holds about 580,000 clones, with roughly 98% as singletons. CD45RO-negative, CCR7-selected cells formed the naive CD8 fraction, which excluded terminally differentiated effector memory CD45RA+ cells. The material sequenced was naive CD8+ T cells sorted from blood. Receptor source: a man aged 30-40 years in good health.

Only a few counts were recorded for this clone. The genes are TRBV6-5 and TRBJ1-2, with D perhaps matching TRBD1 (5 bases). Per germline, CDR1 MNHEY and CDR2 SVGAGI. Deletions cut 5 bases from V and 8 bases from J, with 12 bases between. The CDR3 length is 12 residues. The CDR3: CASSESGSGYTF. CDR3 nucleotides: TGTGCCAGCAGTGAGTCAGGGAGCGGCTACACCTTC.

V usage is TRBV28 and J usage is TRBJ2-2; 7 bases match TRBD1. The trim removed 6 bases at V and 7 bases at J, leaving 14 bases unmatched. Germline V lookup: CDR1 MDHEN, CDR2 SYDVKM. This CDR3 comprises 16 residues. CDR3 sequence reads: CASSPFRRQGDGELFF. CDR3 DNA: TGTGCCAGCAGCCCTTTCCGCCGACAGGGCGACGGGGAGCTGTTTTTT.

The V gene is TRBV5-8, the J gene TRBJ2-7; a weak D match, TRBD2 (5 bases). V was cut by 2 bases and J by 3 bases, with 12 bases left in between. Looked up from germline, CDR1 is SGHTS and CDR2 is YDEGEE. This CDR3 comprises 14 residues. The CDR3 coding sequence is TGTGCCAGCAGCTTAATGGACTCAGTCTACGAGCAGTACTTC. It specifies CASSLMDSVYEQYF.

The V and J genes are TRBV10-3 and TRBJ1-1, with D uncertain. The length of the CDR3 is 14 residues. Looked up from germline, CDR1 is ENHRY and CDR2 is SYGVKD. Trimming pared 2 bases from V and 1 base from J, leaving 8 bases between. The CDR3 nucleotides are TGTGCCATCAGTGAGGGGATACAGAACACTGAAGCTTTCTTT. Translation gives CAISEGIQNTEAFF.

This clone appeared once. CDR3 region: CSVEDSSGRKDIQYF. CDR3 bases: TGCAGCGTTGAAGATTCTTCGGGCCGTAAGGACATTCAGTACTTC. The chain combines TRBV29-1 with TRBJ2-4; D ambiguous. CDR1 and CDR2 (germline): SQVTM, ANQGSEA. This CDR3 has 15 amino acids. With 0 bases removed from V and 8 bases from J, the gap between germline ends came to 17 bases.

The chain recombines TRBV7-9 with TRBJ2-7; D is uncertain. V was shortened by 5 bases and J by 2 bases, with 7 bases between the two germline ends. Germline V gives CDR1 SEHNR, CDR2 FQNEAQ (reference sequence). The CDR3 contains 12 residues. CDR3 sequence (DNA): TGTGCCAGCAGCATAACTCCCTACGAGCAGTACTTC. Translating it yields CASSITPYEQYF. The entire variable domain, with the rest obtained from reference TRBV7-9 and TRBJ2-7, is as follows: DTGVSQNPRHKITKRGQNVTFRCDPISEHNRLYWYRQTLGQGPEFLTYFQNEAQLEKSRLLSDRFSAERPKGSFSTLEIQRTEQGDSAMYLCASSITPYEQYFGPGTRLTVT.

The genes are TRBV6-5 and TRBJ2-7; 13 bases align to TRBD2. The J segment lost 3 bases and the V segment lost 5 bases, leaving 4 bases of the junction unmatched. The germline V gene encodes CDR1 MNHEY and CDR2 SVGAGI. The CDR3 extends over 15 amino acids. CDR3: CASSLLAGGLYEQYF. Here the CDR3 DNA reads TGTGCCAGCAGTCTACTAGCGGGAGGGCTCTACGAGCAGTACTTC.

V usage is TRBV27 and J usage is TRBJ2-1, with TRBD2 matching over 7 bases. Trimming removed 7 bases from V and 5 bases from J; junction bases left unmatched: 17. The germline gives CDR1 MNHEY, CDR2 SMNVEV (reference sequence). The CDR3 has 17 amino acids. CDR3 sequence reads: CASIRVAGDLFDNEQFF. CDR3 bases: TGTGCCAGCATTCGGGTTGCGGGAGACCTCTTCGACAATGAGCAGTTCTTC.

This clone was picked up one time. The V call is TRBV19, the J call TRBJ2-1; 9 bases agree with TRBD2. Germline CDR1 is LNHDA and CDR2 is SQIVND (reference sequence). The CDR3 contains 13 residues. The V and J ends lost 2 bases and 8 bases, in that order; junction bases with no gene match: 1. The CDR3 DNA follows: TGTGCCAGTAGTATACTAGCGGGATATGAGCAGTTCTTC. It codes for CASSILAGYEQFF. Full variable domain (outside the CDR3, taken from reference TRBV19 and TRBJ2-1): DGGITQSPKYLFRKEGQNVTLSCEQNLNHDAMYWYRQDPGQGLRLIYYSQIVNDFQKGDIAEGYSVSREKKESFPLTVTSAQKNPTAFYLCASSILAGYEQFFGPGTRLTVL.

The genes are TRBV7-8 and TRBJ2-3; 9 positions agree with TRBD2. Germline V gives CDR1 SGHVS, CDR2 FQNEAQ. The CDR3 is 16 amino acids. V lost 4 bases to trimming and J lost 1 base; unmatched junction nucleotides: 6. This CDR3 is CASSSSIAGGTDTQYF. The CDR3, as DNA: TGTGCCAGCAGCTCGTCGATAGCGGGAGGCACAGATACGCAGTATTTT.

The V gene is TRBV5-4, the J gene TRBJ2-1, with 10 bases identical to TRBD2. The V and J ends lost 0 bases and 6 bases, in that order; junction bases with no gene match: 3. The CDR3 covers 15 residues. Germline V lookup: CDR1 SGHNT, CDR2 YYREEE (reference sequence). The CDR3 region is CASSLGAGGPNEQFF. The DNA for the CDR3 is TGTGCCAGCAGCTTGGGAGCGGGAGGGCCCAATGAGCAGTTCTTC.

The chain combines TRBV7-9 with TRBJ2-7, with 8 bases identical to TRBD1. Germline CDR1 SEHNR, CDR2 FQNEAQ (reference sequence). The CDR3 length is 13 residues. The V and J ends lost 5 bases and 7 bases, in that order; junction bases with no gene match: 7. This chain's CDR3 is CASSPRTGWEQYF. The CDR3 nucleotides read TGTGCCAGCAGCCCGCGGACAGGGTGGGAGCAGTACTTC.

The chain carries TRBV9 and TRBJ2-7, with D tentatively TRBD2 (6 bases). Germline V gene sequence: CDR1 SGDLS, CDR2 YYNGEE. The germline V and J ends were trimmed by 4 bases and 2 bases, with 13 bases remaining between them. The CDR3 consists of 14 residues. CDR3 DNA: TGTGCCAGCAGCCCAGAGCGGGTAACCTACGAGCAGTACTTC. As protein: CASSPERVTYEQYF. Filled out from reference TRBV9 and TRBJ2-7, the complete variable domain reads DSGVTQTPKHLITATGQRVTLRCSPRSGDLSVYWYQQSLDQGLQFLIQYYNGEERAKGNILERFSAQQFPDLHSELNLSSLELGDSALYFCASSPERVTYEQYFGPGTRLTVT.

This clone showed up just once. CDR3: CASSYSSEFGELFF. In nucleotides, the CDR3 is TGTGCCAGCAGTTACAGTAGCGAATTCGGGGAGCTGTTTTTT. The chain employs TRBV6-5 and TRBJ2-2; D is perhaps TRBD2 (5 bases). Per germline, CDR1 MNHEY and CDR2 SVGAGI. Trimming cost V 2 bases and J 7 bases, with 11 bases left between them. The CDR3 length is 14 residues.

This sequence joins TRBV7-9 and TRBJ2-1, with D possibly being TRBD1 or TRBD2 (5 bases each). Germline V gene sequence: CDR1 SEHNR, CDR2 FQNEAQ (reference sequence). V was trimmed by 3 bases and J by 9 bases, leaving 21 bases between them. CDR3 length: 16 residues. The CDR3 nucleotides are TGTGCCAGCAGCTTGGTTCGAGGGGCTAGTGGAGGTGAGCAGTTCTTC. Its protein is CASSLVRGASGGEQFF.

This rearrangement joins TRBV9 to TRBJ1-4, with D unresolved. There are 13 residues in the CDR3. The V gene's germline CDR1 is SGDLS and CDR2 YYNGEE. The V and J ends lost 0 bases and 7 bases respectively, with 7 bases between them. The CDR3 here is CASSVGGGEKLFF. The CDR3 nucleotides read TGTGCCAGCAGCGTAGGGGGAGGTGAAAAACTGTTTTTT. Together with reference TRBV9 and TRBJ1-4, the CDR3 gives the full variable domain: DSGVTQTPKHLITATGQRVTLRCSPRSGDLSVYWYQQSLDQGLQFLIQYYNGEERAKGNILERFSAQQFPDLHSELNLSSLELGDSALYFCASSVGGGEKLFFGSGTQLSVL.

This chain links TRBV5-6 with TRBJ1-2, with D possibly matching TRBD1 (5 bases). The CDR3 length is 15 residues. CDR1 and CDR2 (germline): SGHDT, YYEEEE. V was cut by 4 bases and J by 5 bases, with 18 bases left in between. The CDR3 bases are TGTGCCAGCAGCCTGGGAACCGGGACTTTATATGGCTACACCTTC. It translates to CASSLGTGTLYGYTF.

CDR3 sequence reads: CASRQAEETQYF. The CDR3 DNA is TGTGCCAGCAGACAGGCGGAAGAGACCCAGTACTTC. V is TRBV7-9 and J is TRBJ2-5; D may be TRBD1 (5 bases). Germline lookup yields CDR1 SEHNR and CDR2 FQNEAQ (reference sequence). This CDR3 contains 12 residues. The V end was cut by 6 bases, the J end by 3 bases, with 8 bases between.

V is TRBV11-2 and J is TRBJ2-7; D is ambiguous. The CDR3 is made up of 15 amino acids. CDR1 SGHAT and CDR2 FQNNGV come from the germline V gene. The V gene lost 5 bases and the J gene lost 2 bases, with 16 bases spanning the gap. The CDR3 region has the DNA TGTGCCAGCAGCGCCGGCCCTACGGCTGCCTACGAGCAGTACTTC. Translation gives CASSAGPTAAYEQYF. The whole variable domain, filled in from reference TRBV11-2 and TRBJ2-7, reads EAGVAQSPRYKIIEKRQSVAFWCNPISGHATLYWYQQILGQGPKLLIQFQNNGVVDDSQLPKDRFSAERLKGVDSTLKIQPAKLEDSAVYLCASSAGPTAAYEQYFGPGTRLTVT.

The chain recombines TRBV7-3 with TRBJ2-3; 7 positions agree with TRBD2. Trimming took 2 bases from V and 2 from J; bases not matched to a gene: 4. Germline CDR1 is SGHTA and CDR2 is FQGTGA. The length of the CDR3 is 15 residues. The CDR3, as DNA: TGTGCCAGCAGCTTAGCGGGAGTTACCACAGATACGCAGTATTTT. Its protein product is CASSLAGVTTDTQYF.

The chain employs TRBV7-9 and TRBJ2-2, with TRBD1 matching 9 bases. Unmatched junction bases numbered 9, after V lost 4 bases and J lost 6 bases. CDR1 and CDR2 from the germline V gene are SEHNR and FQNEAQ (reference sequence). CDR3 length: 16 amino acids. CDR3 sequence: CASSSPDRGSAGELFF. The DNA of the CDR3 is TGTGCCAGCAGCTCTCCCGACAGGGGGTCCGCCGGGGAGCTGTTTTTT.

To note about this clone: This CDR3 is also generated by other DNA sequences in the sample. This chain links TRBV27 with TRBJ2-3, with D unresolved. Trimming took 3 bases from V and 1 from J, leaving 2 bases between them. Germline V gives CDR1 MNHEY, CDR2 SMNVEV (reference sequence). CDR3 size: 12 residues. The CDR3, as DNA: TGTGCCAGCAGTTTGGGCACAGATACGCAGTATTTT. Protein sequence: CASSLGTDTQYF.

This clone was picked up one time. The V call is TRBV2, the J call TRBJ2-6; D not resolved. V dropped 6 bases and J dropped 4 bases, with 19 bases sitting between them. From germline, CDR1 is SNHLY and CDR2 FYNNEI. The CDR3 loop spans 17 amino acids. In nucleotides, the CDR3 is TGTGCCAGCAGGGGGTTGGAAGCTATAGCCGGGGCCAACGTCCTGACTTTC. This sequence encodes CASRGLEAIAGANVLTF.

In DNA form, the CDR3 reads TGTGCCAGCAGCCTATCCGGGACGGTGAACACTGAAGCTTTCTTT. Translation gives CASSLSGTVNTEAFF. The genes are TRBV7-9 and TRBJ1-1, with D tentatively TRBD1 (5 bases). This CDR3 region has 15 residues. V was cut by 5 bases and J by 0 bases, with 13 bases left in between. The germline V gene has CDR1 SEHNR and CDR2 FQNEAQ (reference sequence).